Listed below are T cell receptor beta chains from one sample, sequenced in a study of graft-versus-host responses after intestinal transplantation. Their antigens remain unidentified. Data came from immunoSEQ multiplex PCR; TCRdb stores just in-frame clones and leaves some out. The sample yields around 110,000 clones, 90% seen once. The material was unstimulated CD4+ T cells sorted from spleen or lymph node cells, obtained before intestinal transplant. The receptors derive from a human donor who received an intestinal transplant. The CDR3 runs from the conserved cysteine through the conserved F or W. A D gene is named only where the DNA matches it firmly. A clone size is listed for some rows: how often the clone was seen (once, few, many), or a class if it is expanded.

d_call	v_call	clone_size	j_call	cdr3_nt	cdr3_aa
NA	TRBV5-1	few	TRBJ2-3	TGCGCCAGCAGCGCCAAACCGCAGCGTGTAGAAGATACGCAGTATTTT	CASSAKPQRVEDTQYF
NA	TRBV7-3	NA	TRBJ2-1	TGTGCCAGCAGCTTAACGGTGAGCGCCAATGAGCAGTTCTTC	CASSLTVSANEQFF
NA	TRBV6-1	once	TRBJ1-2	TGTGCCAGCAGTGAGATTCGGGAGGAGCTCTATGGCTACACCTTC	CASSEIREELYGYTF
TRBD1	TRBV6-6	NA	TRBJ1-2	TGTGCCAGCACAGACCGACAGGGCCACTATGGCTACACCTTC	CASTDRQGHYGYTF
NA	TRBV28	NA	TRBJ1-6	TGTGCCAGCAGTTTATCACAGGGTACCTATAATTCACCCCTCCACTTT	CASSLSQGTYNSPLHF
TRBD1	TRBV7-6	NA	TRBJ2-1	TGTGCCAGCAGCCACGGACGTGGGACAGGCCCTTACAATGAGCAGTTCTTC	CASSHGRGTGPYNEQFF
TRBD2	TRBV5-1	NA	TRBJ2-1	TGCGCCAGCAGCTTGGACGGGACTAGCAGGAATGAGCAGTTCTTC	CASSLDGTSRNEQFF
NA	TRBV27	NA	TRBJ2-5	TGTGCCAGCAGTTTATTTCCGTTCCAAGAGACCCAGTACTTC	CASSLFPFQETQYF
TRBD1	TRBV6-5	NA	TRBJ1-1	TGTGCCAGCAGTAGGGACAGCTATCTGAACACTGAAGCTTTCTTT	CASSRDSYLNTEAFF
NA	TRBV29-1	once	TRBJ2-5	TGCAGCGCGGCCGGGGGACAAGAGACCCAGTACTTC	CSAAGGQETQYF
NA	TRBV7-9	few	TRBJ1-1	TGTGCCAGCAGCTTGGGACAGAACACTGAAGCTTTCTTT	CASSLGQNTEAFF
NA	TRBV5-1	NA	TRBJ2-3	TGCGCCAGCAGCTTGGAAACAAGCACAGATACGCAGTATTTT	CASSLETSTDTQYF
TRBD2	TRBV2	NA	TRBJ2-2	TGTGCCAGCGAGGAAGGGGGACTAGCTACCGGGGAGCTGTTTTTT	CASEEGGLATGELFF
NA	TRBV7-2	NA	TRBJ1-2	TGTGCCAGCAGCTTAGCGCCGAGAGTTAGGGGAAGGAATGGAGGCTACACCTTC	CASSLAPRVRGRNGGYTF
TRBD1	TRBV11-2	NA	TRBJ2-7	TGTGCCACTCGAGGGGGCCCCGCCGGCGAGCAGTACTTC	CATRGGPAGEQYF
NA	TRBV28	NA	TRBJ2-7	TGTGCCAGCAGTTTATTGGCAGCCTACGAGCAGTACTTC	CASSLLAAYEQYF
NA	TRBV7-3	NA	TRBJ2-2	TGTGCCAGCAGCTTAACACCAGTCGTAAACACCGGGGAGCTGTTTTTT	CASSLTPVVNTGELFF
NA	TRBV30	NA	TRBJ2-3	TGTGCCTGGAGTCCTAGCGTCGGCACAGATACGCAGTATTTT	CAWSPSVGTDTQYF
NA	TRBV6-1	NA	TRBJ1-1	TGTGCCAGCAGGTACAGCATGAACACTGAAGCTTTCTTT	CASRYSMNTEAFF
NA	TRBV19	NA	TRBJ1-5	TGTGCCAGTAGTATTTTCGGTCGATTCTGGCAGGGCAATCAGCCCCAGCATTTT	CASSIFGRFWQGNQPQHF
TRBD2	TRBV14	NA	TRBJ2-3	TGTGCCAGCAGCCAAGACATAGCGGGGGTCACAGATACGCAGTATTTT	CASSQDIAGVTDTQYF
NA	TRBV5-4	once	TRBJ2-6	TGTGCCAGCAGTCCCACAAGGGGGGGGGCCAACGTCCTGACTTTC	CASSPTRGGANVLTF
NA	TRBV7-8	NA	TRBJ1-3	TGTGCCAGCAGCTCGCGGGCTGGCTCTGGAAACACCATATATTTT	CASSSRAGSGNTIYF
TRBD1	TRBV30	NA	TRBJ2-7	TGTGCCTGCACAAAGGGGGCATACGAGCAGTACTTC	CACTKGAYEQYF
NA	TRBV11-2	NA	TRBJ1-1	TGTGCCAGCAGCTTAGAGGCATACACTGAAGCTTTCTTT	CASSLEAYTEAFF
NA	TRBV30	NA	TRBJ1-3	TGTGCCTGGAGTGTACAGCAGATCCCTGGAAACACCATATATTTT	CAWSVQQIPGNTIYF
NA	TRBV6-6	few	TRBJ1-4	TGTGCCAGCAGTTACTCAGGGGTGACTAATGAAAAACTGTTTTTT	CASSYSGVTNEKLFF
NA	TRBV27	NA	TRBJ1-5	TGTGCCAGCAGCCTAGCCTATAGCAATCAGCCCCAGCATTTT	CASSLAYSNQPQHF
TRBD2	TRBV5-1	NA	TRBJ2-3	TGCGCCAGCAGCTTGGCCGGGACTAGCGGGAGGGATACGCAGTATTTT	CASSLAGTSGRDTQYF
TRBD1	TRBV5-1	NA	TRBJ2-2	TGCGCCAGCAGCTTGGGGGGGACAGGCGCGAACACCGGGGAGCTGTTTTTT	CASSLGGTGANTGELFF
NA	TRBV7-6	NA	TRBJ2-5	TGTGCCAGCAGCTTAGTCTCCCAAGAGACCCAGTACTTC	CASSLVSQETQYF
NA	TRBV11-2	NA	TRBJ2-3	TGTGCCAGCAGCTTAAGAGTAGATACGCAGTATTTT	CASSLRVDTQYF
TRBD1	TRBV18	NA	TRBJ1-2	TGTGCCAGCTCACCACCTACAGGGGATGGCTACACCTTC	CASSPPTGDGYTF
TRBD1	TRBV6-1	NA	TRBJ1-2	TGTGCCAGCAGTGACGGGACAGGAGCTAACTATGGCTACACCTTC	CASSDGTGANYGYTF
TRBD1	TRBV2	few	TRBJ1-5	TGTGCCACCTCCCGGGACAGGGATCAGCCCCAGCATTTT	CATSRDRDQPQHF
TRBD1	TRBV5-1	once	TRBJ1-2	TGCGCCAGCAGCCCCGACAGGGACTATGGCTACACCTTC	CASSPDRDYGYTF
NA	TRBV10-3	NA	TRBJ1-5	TGTGCCATCAGTCCTCGGGGATTCGACGGCCATAGCAATCAGCCCCAGCATTTT	CAISPRGFDGHSNQPQHF
NA	TRBV28	NA	TRBJ2-7	TGTGCCAGCAGTTTATTGGGGGGATCCTACGAGCAGTACTTC	CASSLLGGSYEQYF
TRBD1	TRBV7-7	NA	TRBJ1-4	TGTGCCAGCAGCTTAGGGCGGGCAGGGGGACCAACTAATGAAAAACTGTTTTTT	CASSLGRAGGPTNEKLFF
TRBD2	TRBV10-2	NA	TRBJ2-7	TGCGCCAGCAGGGTAGACGGGAGGTGGGAAAACGAGCAGTACTTC	CASRVDGRWENEQYF
NA	TRBV29-1	NA	TRBJ2-1	TGCAGCGTTTACAACGGAGGGCAAACCTACAATGAGCAGTTCTTC	CSVYNGGQTYNEQFF
NA	TRBV25-1	NA	TRBJ1-4	TGTGCCAGCAGACGGGGGAATGAAAAACTGTTTTTT	CASRRGNEKLFF
NA	TRBV5-4	NA	TRBJ1-1	TGTGCCAGCAGCACGGGGTCTCCAGAGAACACTGAAGCTTTCTTT	CASSTGSPENTEAFF
TRBD2	TRBV7-2	NA	TRBJ2-7	TGTGCCAGCAGCTTATATGGGGGGACTAGCGGGGGTTACGAGCAGTACTTC	CASSLYGGTSGGYEQYF
NA	TRBV7-9	NA	TRBJ2-6	TGTGCCAGCCCTTCTGGGGCCAACGTCCTGACTTTC	CASPSGANVLTF
TRBD1	TRBV7-9	once	TRBJ2-7	TGTGCCAGCAGCCCACGTCAGGGGGCAACCTACGAGCAGTACTTC	CASSPRQGATYEQYF
NA	TRBV6-5	NA	TRBJ1-2	TGTGCCAGCAGTGCCCGGGGGGGGCCCAACTATGGCTACACCTTC	CASSARGGPNYGYTF
NA	TRBV9	NA	TRBJ2-7	TGTGCCAGCAGCGTAGATGTCTCCTCCTACGAGCAGTACTTC	CASSVDVSSYEQYF
NA	TRBV11-2	NA	TRBJ1-6	TGTGCCAGCAGCTTTGCGGGGAATTCACCCCTCCACTTT	CASSFAGNSPLHF
NA	TRBV28	NA	TRBJ2-2	TGTGCCAGCAGTTTCTCGGACAGAAACACCGGGGAGCTGTTTTTT	CASSFSDRNTGELFF
TRBD1	TRBV6-1	NA	TRBJ1-2	TGTGCCAGCAGAACAGGGGGCTCTGACTATGGCTACACCTTC	CASRTGGSDYGYTF
NA	TRBV11-2	NA	TRBJ1-1	TGTGCCAGCAGCTTAGGGTTCGGAGCAGACACTGAAGCTTTCTTT	CASSLGFGADTEAFF
TRBD1	TRBV18	NA	TRBJ1-1	TGTGCCAGCTCACCGACAGGGGTTAATATGAACACTGAAGCTTTCTTT	CASSPTGVNMNTEAFF
TRBD1	TRBV6-5	NA	TRBJ2-3	TGTGCCAGCAGTTCCCGGGACAGGGATTTCGGAGATACGCAGTATTTT	CASSSRDRDFGDTQYF
NA	TRBV5-6	NA	TRBJ1-2	TGTGCCAGCAGCTTGGTGGGGGACACCAACTATGGCTACACCTTC	CASSLVGDTNYGYTF